Described below is a single T cell receptor beta chain sequence and its context. Its antigen is as yet unknown. The sample belongs to a study of T cells in Graves' hyperthyroidism and ophthalmopathy. Study-wide results and limits: Blood also held most thyroid clonotypes expanded beyond 0.001. Ophthalmopathy, which appeared later, was predicted by the model a median around 6.5 months before onset.

RNA transcripts provided the source from which TCR beta CDR3 regions were amplified. The HTBI primer set drove a first-round RT-PCR of the TCR CDR3. TCRdb independently ran MiXCR on the multiplex PCR reads; one entry per CDR3 protein. The table has a few hundred thousand distinct CDR3 sequences, less than 20% seen once. Thyroid ultrasound, orbital computed tomography, clinical symptoms, and serum thyroxine and TRAb underpinned diagnoses. The sample taken for sequencing was blood. The origin of this receptor is a young man with Graves' ophthalmopathy.

For the CDR3, the DNA is TGTGCCAGCAGTTATGGGCGGGGGGTCCCCTACGAGCAGTACTTC. The encoded protein is CASSYGRGVPYEQYF. The chain has TRBV6-5 and TRBJ2-7; 8 nucleotides align to TRBD2. Germline lookup yields CDR1 MNHEY and CDR2 SVGAGI. The length of the CDR3 is 15 residues. The junction had 6 bases not matched to a gene; V was cut back by 3 bases and J by 2 bases.